This T cell receptor (beta chain) is drawn from a study of T-cell reconstitution after alpha-beta-depleted transplantation in children. The sample holds a few counts of this clonotype. TCRbeta library construction was performed incorporating unique molecular identifiers. Via MiXCR, TCRdb re-called the PCR reads, giving one row per CDR3 protein. The table shows about 690,000 distinct CDR3 sequences, with 16% occurring only once. This CDR3 contains 15 residues. V shed 5 bases and J 2 bases; nucleotides not matched to a gene: 8. The germline gives CDR1 SGHTA, CDR2 FQGNSA. V usage is TRBV7-2 and J usage is TRBJ1-2; 7 bases agree with TRBD1. This sequence originates from a human donor who donated a stem cell graft to a child with acute myeloid leukemia. This material consisted of PBMCs from the stem cell graft donor, taken from the stem cell graft. CDR3 nucleotide sequence: TGTGCCAGCAGCCCGAACAGGGGATTCAACTATGGCTACACCTTC. This encodes CASSPNRGFNYGYTF.